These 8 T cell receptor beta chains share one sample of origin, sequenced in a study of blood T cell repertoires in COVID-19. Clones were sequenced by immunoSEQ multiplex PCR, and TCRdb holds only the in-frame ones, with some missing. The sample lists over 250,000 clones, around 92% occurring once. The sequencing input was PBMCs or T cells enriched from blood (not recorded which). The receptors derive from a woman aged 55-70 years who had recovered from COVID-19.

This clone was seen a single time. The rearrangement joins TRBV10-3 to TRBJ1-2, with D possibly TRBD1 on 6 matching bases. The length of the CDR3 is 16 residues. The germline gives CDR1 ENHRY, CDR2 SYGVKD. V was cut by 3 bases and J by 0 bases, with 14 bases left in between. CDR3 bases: TGTGCCATCAGTGAAACAGGGTCCTACGCTAACTATGGCTACACCTTC. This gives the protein CAISETGSYANYGYTF.

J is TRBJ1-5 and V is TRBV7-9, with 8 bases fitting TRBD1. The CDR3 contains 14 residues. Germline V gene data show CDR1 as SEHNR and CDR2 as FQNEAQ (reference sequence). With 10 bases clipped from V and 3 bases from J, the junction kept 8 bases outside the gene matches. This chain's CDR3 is CATQGAGINQPQHF. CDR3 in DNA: TGTGCCACCCAGGGGGCAGGCATCAATCAGCCCCAGCATTTT.

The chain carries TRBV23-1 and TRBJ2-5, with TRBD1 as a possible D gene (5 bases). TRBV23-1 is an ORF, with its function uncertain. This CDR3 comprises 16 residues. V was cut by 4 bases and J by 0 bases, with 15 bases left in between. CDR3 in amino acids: CASSRLQAKYQETQYF. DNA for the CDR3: TGCGCCAGCAGTCGGCTACAGGCGAAATACCAAGAGACCCAGTACTTC.

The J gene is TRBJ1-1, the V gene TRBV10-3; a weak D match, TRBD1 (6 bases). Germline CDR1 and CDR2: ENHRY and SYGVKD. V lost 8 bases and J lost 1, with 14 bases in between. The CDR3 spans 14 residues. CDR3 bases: TGTGCCATCCGGACAGAAGGAACGAACACTGAAGCTTTCTTT. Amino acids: CAIRTEGTNTEAFF.

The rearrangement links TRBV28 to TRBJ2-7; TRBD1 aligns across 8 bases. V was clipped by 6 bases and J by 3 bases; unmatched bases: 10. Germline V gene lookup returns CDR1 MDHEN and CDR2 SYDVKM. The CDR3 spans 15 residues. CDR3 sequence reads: CASRPPGQANYEQYF. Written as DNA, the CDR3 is TGTGCCAGCAGGCCCCCGGGACAGGCGAACTACGAGCAGTACTTC.

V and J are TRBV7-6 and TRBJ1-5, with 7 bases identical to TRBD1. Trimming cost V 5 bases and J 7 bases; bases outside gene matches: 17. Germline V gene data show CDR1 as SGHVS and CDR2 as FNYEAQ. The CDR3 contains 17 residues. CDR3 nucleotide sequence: TGTGCCAGCAGCAACCGACAGGGCGTCCCGTCTCAGCAGCCCCAGCATTTT. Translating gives CASSNRQGVPSQQPQHF.

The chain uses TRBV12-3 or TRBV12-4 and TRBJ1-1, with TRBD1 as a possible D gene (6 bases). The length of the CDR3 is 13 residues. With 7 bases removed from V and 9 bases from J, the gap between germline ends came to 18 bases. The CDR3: CASKPTGSPKAFF. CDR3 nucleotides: TGTGCCAGCAAACCAACAGGGAGCCCAAAAGCTTTCTTT.

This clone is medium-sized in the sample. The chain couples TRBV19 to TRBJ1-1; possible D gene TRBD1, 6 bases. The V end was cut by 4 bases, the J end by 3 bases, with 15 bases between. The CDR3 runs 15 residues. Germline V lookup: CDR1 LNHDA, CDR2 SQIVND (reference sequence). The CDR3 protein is CASSNTTGAYTEAFF. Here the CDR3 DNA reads TGTGCCAGTAGTAATACGACAGGAGCATACACTGAAGCTTTCTTT.